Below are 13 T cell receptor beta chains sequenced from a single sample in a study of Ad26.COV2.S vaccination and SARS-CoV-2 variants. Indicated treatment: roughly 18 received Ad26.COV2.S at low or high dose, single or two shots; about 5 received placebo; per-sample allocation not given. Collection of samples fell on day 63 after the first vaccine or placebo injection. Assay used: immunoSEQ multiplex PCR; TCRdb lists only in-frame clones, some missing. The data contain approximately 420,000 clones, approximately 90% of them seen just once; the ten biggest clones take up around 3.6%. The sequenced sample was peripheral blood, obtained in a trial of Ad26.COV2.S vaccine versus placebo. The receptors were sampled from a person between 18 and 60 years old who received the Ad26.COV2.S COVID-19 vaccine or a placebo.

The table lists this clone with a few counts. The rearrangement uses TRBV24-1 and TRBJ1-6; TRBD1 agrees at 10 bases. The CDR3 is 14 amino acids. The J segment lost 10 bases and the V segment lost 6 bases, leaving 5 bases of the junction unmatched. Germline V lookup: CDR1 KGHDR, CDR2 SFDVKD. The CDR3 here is CATSKDRGRSPLHF. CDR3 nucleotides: TGTGCCACCAGTAAGGACAGGGGGAGATCACCCCTCCACTTT.

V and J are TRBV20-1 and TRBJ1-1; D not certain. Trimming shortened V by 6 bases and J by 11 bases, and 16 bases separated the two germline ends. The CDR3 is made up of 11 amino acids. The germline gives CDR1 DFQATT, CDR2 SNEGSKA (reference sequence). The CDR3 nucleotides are TGCAGTGCACCGAGGGCGGGTTCGGCTTTCTTT. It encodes CSAPRAGSAFF.

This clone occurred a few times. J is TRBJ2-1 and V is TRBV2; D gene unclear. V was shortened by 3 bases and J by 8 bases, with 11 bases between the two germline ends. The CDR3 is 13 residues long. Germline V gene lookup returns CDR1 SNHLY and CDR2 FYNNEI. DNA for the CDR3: TGTGCCAGCAGTGAGTTGCAGGTAGATGAGCAGTTCTTC. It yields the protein CASSELQVDEQFF.

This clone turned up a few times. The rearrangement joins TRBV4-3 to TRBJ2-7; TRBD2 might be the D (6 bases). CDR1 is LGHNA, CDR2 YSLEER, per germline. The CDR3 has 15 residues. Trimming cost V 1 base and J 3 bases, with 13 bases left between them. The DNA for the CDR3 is TGCGCCAGCAGCCAAGGGAGGGTGGGGGTCTACGAGCAGTACTTC. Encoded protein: CASSQGRVGVYEQYF.

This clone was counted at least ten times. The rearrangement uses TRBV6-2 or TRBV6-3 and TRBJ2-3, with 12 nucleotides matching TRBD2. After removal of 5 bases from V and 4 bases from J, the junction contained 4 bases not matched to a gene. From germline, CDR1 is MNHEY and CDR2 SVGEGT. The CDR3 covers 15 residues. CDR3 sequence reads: CASSETSGGADTQYF. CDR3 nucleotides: TGTGCCAGCAGTGAGACTAGCGGGGGAGCAGATACGCAGTATTTT.

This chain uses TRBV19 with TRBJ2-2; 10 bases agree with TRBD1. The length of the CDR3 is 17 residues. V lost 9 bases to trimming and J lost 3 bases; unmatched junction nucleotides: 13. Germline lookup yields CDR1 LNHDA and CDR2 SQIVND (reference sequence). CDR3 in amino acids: CASLKLGQGIDTGELFF. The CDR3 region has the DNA TGTGCCAGCCTGAAATTGGGACAGGGGATTGACACCGGGGAGCTGTTTTTT. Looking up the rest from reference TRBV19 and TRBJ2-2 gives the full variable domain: DGGITQSPKYLFRKEGQNVTLSCEQNLNHDAMYWYRQDPGQGLRLIYYSQIVNDFQKGDIAEGYSVSREKKESFPLTVTSAQKNPTAFYLCASLKLGQGIDTGELFFGEGSRLTVL.

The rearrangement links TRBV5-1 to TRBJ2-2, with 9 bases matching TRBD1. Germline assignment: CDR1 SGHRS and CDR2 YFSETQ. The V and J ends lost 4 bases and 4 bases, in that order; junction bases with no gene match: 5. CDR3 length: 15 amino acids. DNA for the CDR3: TGCGCCAGCAGCCTTGGACAGGGGATCACCGGGGAGCTGTTTTTT. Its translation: CASSLGQGITGELFF. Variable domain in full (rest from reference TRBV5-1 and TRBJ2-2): KAGVTQTPRYLIKTRGQQVTLSCSPISGHRSVSWYQQTPGQGLQFLFEYFSETQRNKGNFPGRFSGRQFSNSRSEMNVSTLELGDSALYLCASSLGQGITGELFFGEGSRLTVL.

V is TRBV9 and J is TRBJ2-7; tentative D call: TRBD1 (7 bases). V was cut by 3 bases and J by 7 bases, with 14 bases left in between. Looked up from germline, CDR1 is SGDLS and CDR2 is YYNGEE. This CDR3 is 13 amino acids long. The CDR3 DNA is TGTGCCAGCAGCGCCACAGGGGCGGGGGAGCAGTACTTC. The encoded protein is CASSATGAGEQYF.

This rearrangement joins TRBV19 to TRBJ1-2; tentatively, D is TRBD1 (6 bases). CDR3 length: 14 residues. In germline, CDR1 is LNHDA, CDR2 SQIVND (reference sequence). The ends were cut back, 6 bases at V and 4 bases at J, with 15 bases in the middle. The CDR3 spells CASRVQGAGYGYTF. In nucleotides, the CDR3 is TGTGCCAGTAGGGTACAGGGAGCCGGCTATGGCTACACCTTC.

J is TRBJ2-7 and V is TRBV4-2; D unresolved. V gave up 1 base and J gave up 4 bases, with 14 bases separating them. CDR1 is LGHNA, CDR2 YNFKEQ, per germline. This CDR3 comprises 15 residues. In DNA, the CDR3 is TGTGCCAGCAGCCAAGTTGTGGGGTCATCTTACGAGCAGTACTTC. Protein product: CASSQVVGSSYEQYF.

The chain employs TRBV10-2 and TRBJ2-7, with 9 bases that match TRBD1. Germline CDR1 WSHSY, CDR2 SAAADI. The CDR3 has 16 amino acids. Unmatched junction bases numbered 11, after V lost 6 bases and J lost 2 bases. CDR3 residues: CASRPLRDRAPYEQYF. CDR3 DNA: TGCGCCAGCAGGCCCCTGAGGGACAGGGCCCCCTACGAGCAGTACTTC.

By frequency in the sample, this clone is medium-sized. CDR3 coding DNA: TGTGCCGATCTCAGGGGGAAAAGGGAAGGGGGTTCACCCCTCCACTTT. This translates into CADLRGKREGGSPLHF. The rearrangement links TRBV3-1 (or the pseudogene TRBV3-2) to TRBJ1-6; 7 nucleotides match TRBD1. The CDR3 is 16 residues long. J was trimmed by 9 bases and V by 11 bases; bases with no gene match: 19. Germline assignment: CDR1 LGHDT and CDR2 YNNKEL (reference sequence).

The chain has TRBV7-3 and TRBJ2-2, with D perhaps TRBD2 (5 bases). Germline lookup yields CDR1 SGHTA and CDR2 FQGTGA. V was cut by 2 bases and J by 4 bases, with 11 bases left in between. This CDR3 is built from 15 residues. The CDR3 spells CASSLEGRFTGELFF. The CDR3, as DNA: TGTGCCAGCAGCTTAGAGGGCCGGTTCACCGGGGAGCTGTTTTTT.